Each of the 2 T cell receptor beta chains below was sequenced from the same sample in a study of monozygotic twins with inflammatory bowel disease. TCRdb reprocessed the 5' RACE reads and stores each CDR3 protein as one record, lacking DNA. This sample's table has over 200,000 distinct CDR3 sequences. Source material: blood. These receptors all stem from a human donor with ulcerative colitis or Crohn's disease, or a healthy co-twin of an affected twin (not recorded which).

The chain employs TRBV2 and TRBJ1-2. The CDR3 contains 12 residues. CDR1 SNHLY and CDR2 FYNNEI come from the germline V gene. The CDR3 reads CASSPSGYGYTF.

V is TRBV6-5 and J is TRBJ1-6. This CDR3 is built from 15 residues. The V gene's germline CDR1 is MNHEY and CDR2 SVGAGI. CDR3: CASSYVSSYNSPLHF.